This TCR beta chain was found in a study of T cell repertoires in cytomegalovirus infection (dated by TCRdb to between 2018 and 2021). In the study overall: Because public TCR beta signatures pointed to carriage of CMV infection together with the matching HLA type, the HLA type of each donor mattered for the analysis. Paper-wide results and their limitations: Carriers of CMV infection plus the relevant HLA type were discriminated by the cumulative frequency of public TCR beta family members in the study cohort and in an independent 352-donor cohort. The ex vivo response was dominated by HLA-C-restricted CMV-specific TCR beta clonotypes, which also provided the single most frequent clonotype in two of eight donors.

This clonotype was counted a few times. Its cognate antigen has yet to be identified. No quality values exist for individual bases; no much larger clone is one base distant. From the cysteine through the phenylalanine, the CDR3 covers 15 amino acids. Just the 45-base CDR3 DNA is kept, in frame starting at base 1. Trimming removed 2 bases from V and 3 bases from J; the gene matches leave 4 bases unexplained. The germline V gene provides CDR1 MNHEY and CDR2 SVGEGT. Sequencing was performed on an Illumina HiSeq 1500. Using fastp trimming at Q25 and MiXCR clonotype assembly, TCRdb reanalyzed the public sequencing data and kept in-frame beta chains. A single entry per CDR3 protein holds the most common genes and DNA from its merged rows. Within this sample are some 160,000 distinct CDR3 sequences, with roughly 15% of them counted one time only. The top ten constitute roughly 20% of the sample.

Sequencing used CD8+ T cells from PBMCs. This chain joins TRBV6-2 or TRBV6-3 to TRBJ2-7; 10 junctional bases match TRBD2. The receptor was derived from a human donor in good health (CMV status not recorded). Some clones in this sample may be carry-over from other donors' samples. The CDR3 here reads CASSYGTSAIYEQYF. The bases read TGTGCCAGCAGTTACGGGACTAGCGCCATCTACGAGCAGTACTTC.